The clone carrying this T cell receptor (beta chain) showed up just a few times. Its antigen remains unknown. The entry originates in a study of cytomegalovirus exposure and HLA in healthy donors. Study-level background: As an earlier analysis found, about 200 million T cells yielded 117 million unique TCR beta sequences.

Overall study findings and caveats: In a later analysis, donors in an Asian-associated ancestry cluster reportedly had fewer N-insertions in productive TCRs than the cohort mean.

Trimming left V 7 bases short and J 3 bases short, with 19 bases between. Germline CDR1 SGHDT, CDR2 YYEEEE. There are 15 residues in the CDR3. The primer mix had 60 Vbeta and 13 Jbeta primers. Only in-frame clones appear in the TCRdb table, and some are missing; sequencing was by immunoSEQ multiplex PCR. The profile shows about 97,000 clones, 65% to 85% of them singletons. Sequencing was performed on PBMCs. This sequence joins TRBV5-6 and TRBJ2-5, with D tentatively TRBD2 (6 bases). The clonotype comes from a man aged 50-59 years in good health and CMV-seronegative. Here the CDR3 reads CASSLRGGTEETQYF. The CDR3 DNA reads as TGTGCCAGCTCCCTTCGGGGCGGGACCGAAGAGACCCAGTACTTC.